This record concerns one TCR beta chain sequence. The antigen it recognizes is unknown. Qualities for individual bases were not recorded, and no much larger clone is one base off. This record comes from a study of blood T cell repertoires in COVID-19 (dated by TCRdb to about 2020). Looking at the study overall: Samples covering the acute and convalescent phases of COVID-19 were provided by collaborators in the United States, Italy and Spain. The prospective study material was composed of cDNA or gDNA derived from T cells, B-cell-depleted T cells, or PBMCs. Subjects who had been exposed to COVID-19, were actively infected with it, or had recovered from it provided the deeply sampled blood TCRbeta repertoires that made up the dataset. A freely available public database, intended as a resource for researchers studying the immune response to SARS-CoV-2, is where the repertoires were released. The samples were drawn from two sources: the first 160 participants of the ongoing ImmuneRACE study, and 1,200 or so subjects contributed by 6 global collaborators. Nearly every sample came with metadata listing a de-identified subject ID, COVID-19 status, age in years and sex. Where available, HLA class I and class II types were taken from metadata supplied by the sample provider and were not determined by assay-based typing. Overall study outcomes, separate from this receptor: The amount of clinical and demographic metadata varied by source and participant and was provided uncurated.

Enrolling through a virtual design, the prospective study's participants ranged in age from roughly 18 to 90 years and lived across 24 United States geographic areas. Cohort assignment in the prospective study relied on participant-reported clinical history from a screening survey and a study questionnaire. Recovered participants in ImmuneRACE Cohort 3 were defined by two consecutive negative NP/OP PCR tests, clearance by a healthcare professional, or resolution of symptoms. In the prospective study, whole blood, serum and a nasopharyngeal or oropharyngeal swab were collected from each participant by mobile phlebotomists. Prospective study participants could optionally give additional blood draws and questionnaires over an approximately 2-month period. Before DNA extraction, prospective study blood samples were shipped either frozen or at room temperature. The immunoSEQ Assay, a bias-controlled multiplex PCR, was used to amplify TCRbeta CDR3 regions from genomic DNA. In the paper's pipeline: Nucleated cell counts per sample were estimated from amplification of reference gene primers within the assay. Sequence reads were collapsed and filtered to measure the absolute abundance of every unique TCRbeta CDR3 rearrangement. For each sample, productive Simpson clonality was calculated as the square root of Simpson's diversity index over productive rearrangements. The source is immuneACCESS, and TCRdb retained only in-frame sequences with V and J called. Part of the clones is not carried over; for the studies checked, unresolved V genes explain less than half of this, and the remainder is unexplained. The V and J calls and clone size were taken over from that table, and D and trimming were inferred from the DNA. Recorded for this sample are some 250,000 clones; 65% to 90% of them occurred a single time. The ten biggest clones cover about a sixth of the sample.

V is reduced by 0 bases and J by 11 bases, leaving a spacing of 14 bases between them. The CDR3 runs 13 residues from the cysteine to the phenylalanine. Only the CDR3 DNA is retained, 39 bases long and in frame from the first base. CDR1 is given as SGHTS and CDR2 as YDEGEE, both from the germline V gene. Sequencing was done on a sample of PBMCs or T cells enriched from blood (not recorded which). The rearrangement combines TRBV5-8 with TRBJ1-1; the D gene is possibly TRBD1, with 5 bases matching. The clonotype was recovered from a man younger than 35 who had recovered from COVID-19. The sequence in DNA is TGTGCCAGCAGCTTGGCCAGGGAGGGCGGTGCTTTCTTT. The translation is CASSLAREGGAFF.